This TCR beta chain stems from a study of blood T cell repertoires in COVID-19. Trimming at V came to 2 bases and at J to 7 bases, leaving 6 bases not matched to a gene. The CDR3 extends over 14 amino acids. Germline-derived CDR1 and CDR2 are GTSNPN and SVGIG (reference sequence). In the authors' workflow: Reference gene primers were amplified, and this amplification served to estimate nucleated cell counts. Here immunoSEQ multiplex PCR was the method, and the copy in TCRdb shows in-frame clones only, minus some. The V and J calls and clone size were taken over from that table, and D and trimming were inferred from the DNA. This table holds about 290,000 clones, 70% to 90% found once.

What was sequenced was peripheral blood. The chain joins TRBV30 to TRBJ1-3, with 9 bases aligning to TRBD1. This TCR was recovered from a woman in her fifties or sixties with active or convalescent COVID-19. The CDR3 protein is CAWSLQGAANTIYF. The CDR3 DNA reads TGTGCCTGGAGTTTACAGGGGGCCGCGAACACCATATATTTT.